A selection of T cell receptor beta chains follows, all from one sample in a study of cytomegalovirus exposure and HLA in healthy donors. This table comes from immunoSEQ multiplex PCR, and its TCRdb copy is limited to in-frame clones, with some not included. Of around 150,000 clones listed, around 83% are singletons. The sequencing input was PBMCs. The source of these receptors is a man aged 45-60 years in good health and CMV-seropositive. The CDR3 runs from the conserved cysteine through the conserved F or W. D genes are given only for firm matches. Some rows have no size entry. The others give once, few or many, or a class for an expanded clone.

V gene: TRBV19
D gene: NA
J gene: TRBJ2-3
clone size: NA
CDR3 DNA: TGTGCCAGTAGTATTATTGCTAGGGATACGCAGTATTTT
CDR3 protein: CASSIIARDTQYF

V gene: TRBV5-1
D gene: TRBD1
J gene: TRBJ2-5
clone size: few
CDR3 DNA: TGCGCCAGCAGCCCTGACAGGGTTCAAGAGACCCAGTACTTC
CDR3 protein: CASSPDRVQETQYF

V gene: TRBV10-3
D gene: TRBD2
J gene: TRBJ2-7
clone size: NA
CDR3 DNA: TGTGCCATCAGCGAAGGACTAGCGGGGGGGCCCTACGAGCAGTACTTC
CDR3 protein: CAISEGLAGGPYEQYF

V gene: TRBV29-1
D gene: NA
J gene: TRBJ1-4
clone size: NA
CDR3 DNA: TGCAGCGTTGAATCGGCTAATGAAAAACTGTTTTTT
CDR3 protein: CSVESANEKLFF

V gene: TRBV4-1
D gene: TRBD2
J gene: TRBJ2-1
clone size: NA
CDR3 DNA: TGCGCCAGCAGCCAAGCAAGCGGGGGTGAGCAGTTCTTC
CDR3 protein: CASSQASGGEQFF

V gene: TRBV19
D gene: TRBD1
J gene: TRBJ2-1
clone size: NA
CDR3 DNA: TGTGCCAGTAAAGGACAGGGGGACAATGAGCAGTTCTTC
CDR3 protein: CASKGQGDNEQFF

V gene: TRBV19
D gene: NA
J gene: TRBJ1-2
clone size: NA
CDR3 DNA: TGTGCCAGTAGTAACGTCTACAGGAACTATGGCTACACCTTC
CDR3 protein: CASSNVYRNYGYTF

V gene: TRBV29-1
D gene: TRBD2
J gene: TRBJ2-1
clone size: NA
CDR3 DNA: TGCAGCGGACGGGACTACTCAATCAATGAGCAGTTCTTC
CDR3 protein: CSGRDYSINEQFF

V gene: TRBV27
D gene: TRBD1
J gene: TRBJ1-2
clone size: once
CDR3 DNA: TGTGCCAGCAGTTCGGACAGGGTACCCTATGGCTACACCTTC
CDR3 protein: CASSSDRVPYGYTF

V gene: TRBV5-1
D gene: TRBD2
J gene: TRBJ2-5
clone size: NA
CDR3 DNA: TGCGCCAGCAGCTTGGAACGGGGGGGCAGCCAAGAGACCCAGTACTTC
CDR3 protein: CASSLERGGSQETQYF

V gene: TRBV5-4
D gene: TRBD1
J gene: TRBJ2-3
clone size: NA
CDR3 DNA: TGTGCCAGCAGCCGGACAGGGAGCACAGATACGCAGTATTTT
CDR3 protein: CASSRTGSTDTQYF

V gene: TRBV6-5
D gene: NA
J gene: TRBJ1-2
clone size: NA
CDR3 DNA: TGTGCCAGCAGTTACGGGGCAGAAGGGGATATTCATGGCTACACCTTC
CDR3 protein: CASSYGAEGDIHGYTF

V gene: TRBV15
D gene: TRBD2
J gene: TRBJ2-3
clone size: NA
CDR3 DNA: TGTGCCACCAGCAGAGAGACTAGCGGAGCAGATACGCAGTATTTT
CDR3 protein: CATSRETSGADTQYF

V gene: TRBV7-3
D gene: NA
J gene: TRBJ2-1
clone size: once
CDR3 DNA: TGTGCCAGCAGCCGCGGGAAGGGGCCCTACAATGAGCAGTTCTTC
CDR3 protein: CASSRGKGPYNEQFF

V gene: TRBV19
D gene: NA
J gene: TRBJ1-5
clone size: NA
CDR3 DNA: TGTGCCAGTAGGAAAAACAGGGAAACTGGTCAGCCCCAGCATTTT
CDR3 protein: CASRKNRETGQPQHF

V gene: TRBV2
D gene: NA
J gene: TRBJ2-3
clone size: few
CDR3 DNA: TGTGCCAGCAGTGTTCCCCTAGGCGGTACTCGCACAGATACGCAGTATTTT
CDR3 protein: CASSVPLGGTRTDTQYF

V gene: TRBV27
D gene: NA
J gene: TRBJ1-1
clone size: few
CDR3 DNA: TGTGCCAGCAGGGATAGGGCCCTAGACAGCGAAGCTTTCTTT
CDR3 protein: CASRDRALDSEAFF

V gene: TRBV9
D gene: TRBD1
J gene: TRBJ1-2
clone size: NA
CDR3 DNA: TGTGCCAGCAGCGATTTGGGACAGGGGGCGTTCAATGATGGCTACACCTTC
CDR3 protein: CASSDLGQGAFNDGYTF

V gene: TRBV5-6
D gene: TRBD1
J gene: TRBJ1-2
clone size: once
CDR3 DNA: TGTGCCAGCAGCTTTCTAGGGACAGGGGGCGGCTACACCTTC
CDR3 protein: CASSFLGTGGGYTF

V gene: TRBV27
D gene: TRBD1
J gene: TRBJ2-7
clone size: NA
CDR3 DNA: TGTGCCAGCAGTCCTGGACAGGGGACCTTCGCCGAGCAGTACTTC
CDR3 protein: CASSPGQGTFAEQYF

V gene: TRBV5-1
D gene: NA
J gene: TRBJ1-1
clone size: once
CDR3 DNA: TGCGCCAGCAGCAGCGGAGGTATGAACACTGAAGCTTTCTTT
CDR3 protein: CASSSGGMNTEAFF

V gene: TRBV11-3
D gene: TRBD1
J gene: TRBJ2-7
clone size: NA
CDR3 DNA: TGTGCCAGCAGCCTCCGGGACAGGGCTTACGAGCAGTACTTC
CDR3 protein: CASSLRDRAYEQYF

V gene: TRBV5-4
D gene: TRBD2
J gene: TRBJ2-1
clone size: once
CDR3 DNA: TGTGCCAGCAGCTTGGGTAGCGGGACACACGCCGATGAGCAGTTCTTC
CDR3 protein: CASSLGSGTHADEQFF

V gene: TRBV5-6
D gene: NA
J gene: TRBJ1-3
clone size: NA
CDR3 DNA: TGTGCCAGCAGCTTGGTGAGGGGGGGATACGGAAACACCATATATTTT
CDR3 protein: CASSLVRGGYGNTIYF

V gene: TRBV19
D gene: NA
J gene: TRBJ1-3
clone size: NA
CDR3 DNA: TGTGCCAGTAGTCGCAGGGGAAGCTCTGGAAACACCATATATTTT
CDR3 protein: CASSRRGSSGNTIYF

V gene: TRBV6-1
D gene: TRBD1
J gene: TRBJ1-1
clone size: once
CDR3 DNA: TGTGCCAGCCGGGACAGGGGGTTAACTGAAGCTTTCTTT
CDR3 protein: CASRDRGLTEAFF

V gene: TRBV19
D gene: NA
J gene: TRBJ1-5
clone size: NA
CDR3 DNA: TGTGCCAGTAGTATAGGCGCGAATCAGCCCCAGCATTTT
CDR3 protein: CASSIGANQPQHF

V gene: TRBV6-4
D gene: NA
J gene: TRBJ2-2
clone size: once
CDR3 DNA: TGTGCCAGCAGTATGGCATCCCAAACCGGGGAGCTGTTTTTT
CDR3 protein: CASSMASQTGELFF

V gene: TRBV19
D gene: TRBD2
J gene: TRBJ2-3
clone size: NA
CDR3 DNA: TGTGCCAGTAGTCCTCGACTAGCCGCCCCCCTCACAGATACGCAGTATTTT
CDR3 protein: CASSPRLAAPLTDTQYF

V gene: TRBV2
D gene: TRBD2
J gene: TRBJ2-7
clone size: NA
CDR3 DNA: TGTGCCAGCAGTGAAGCGATGGCTAGCGGGGGGGCCGACGAGCAGTACTTC
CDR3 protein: CASSEAMASGGADEQYF

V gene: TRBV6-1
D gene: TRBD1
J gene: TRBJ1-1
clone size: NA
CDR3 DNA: TGTGCCAGCAGTCCTACGACAGGGGGCACTGAAGCTTTCTTT
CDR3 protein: CASSPTTGGTEAFF

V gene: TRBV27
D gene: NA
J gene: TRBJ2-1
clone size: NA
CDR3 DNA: TGTGCCAGCAGTCCAACAGGGAGCTCCTACAATGAGCAGTTCTTC
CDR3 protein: CASSPTGSSYNEQFF

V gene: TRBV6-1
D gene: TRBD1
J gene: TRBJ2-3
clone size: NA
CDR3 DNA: TGTGCCAGCAGTGCACAGGGGACCCCCAAGACAGATACGCAGTATTTT
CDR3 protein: CASSAQGTPKTDTQYF

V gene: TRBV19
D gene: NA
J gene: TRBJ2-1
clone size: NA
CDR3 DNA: TGTGCCAGTAGTATAGGACAGCTCCGCAATGAGCAGTTCTTC
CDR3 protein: CASSIGQLRNEQFF